Only a few counts were recorded for the clone carrying this TCR beta chain. Its specificity is not known. Attached unique molecular identifiers marked individual cDNA molecules. MiXCR was run by TCRdb on the 5' RACE reads, yielding one entry per CDR3 protein. The table includes 70,000 or so distinct CDR3 sequences, less than 15% detected once. These data originate in a study of early T cells in non-severe SARS-CoV-2 infection. Study-wide context: Sequencing input comprised bulk RNA from unsorted whole blood; chain pairing was not available.

Study findings and constraints: The VDJdb matching leaned toward anti-spike CD8 responses and overlooked private and CD4 specificities.

Deletions cut 4 bases from V and 9 bases from J, with 11 bases between. The CDR3 length is 13 residues. Germline V gene data show CDR1 as SGHKS and CDR2 as YYEKEE (reference sequence). Material: whole blood. The V call is TRBV5-5, the J call TRBJ1-6; no reliable D call. This receptor was identified in an adult who was a healthcare worker with PCR-confirmed SARS-CoV-2 infection or an uninfected control (not recorded which). The chain's CDR3 is CASSGNWASPLHF. In DNA, the CDR3 is TGTGCCAGCAGCGGGAATTGGGCTTCACCCCTCCACTTT.